Listed here are 32 T cell receptor beta chains from one sample, sequenced in a study of blood T cells in healthy people across ages. Primed by a sample-barcoded 5' primer and a J-beta primer mix, a second PCR proceeded for about 7 to 12 cycles. Via MiXCR, TCRdb re-called the 5' RACE reads, giving one row per CDR3 protein. This sample has some 1.4 million distinct CDR3 sequences, with around 39% found just once. The specimen sequenced was blood. The receptors originated from a woman under 30 in good health.

This clonotype was observed many times. The CDR3 spells CASSPNWTGGGYTF. The CDR3 nucleotides are TGTGCCAGCAGTCCGAATTGGACAGGGGGTGGCTACACCTTC. This sequence joins TRBV12-3 or TRBV12-4 and TRBJ1-2, with 10 bases matching TRBD1. The J segment lost 7 bases and the V segment lost 5 bases, leaving 7 bases of the junction unmatched. The CDR3 is 14 amino acids.

This chain uses TRBV7-9 with TRBJ2-4; the match to TRBD2 covers 10 bases. The germline CDR1 and CDR2 sequences are SEHNR and FQNEAQ (reference sequence). The CDR3 is 18 amino acids. J lost 0 bases, V lost 5 bases, and 10 bases had no gene match. In DNA form, the CDR3 reads TGTGCCAGCAGCCCCCTTATGGCTAGCGGGAGAGCCAAAAACATTCAGTACTTC. Protein: CASSPLMASGRAKNIQYF.

This clonotype was recorded many times. V is TRBV9 and J is TRBJ2-5, with D unresolved. V was shortened by 0 bases and J by 5 bases, with 11 bases between the two germline ends. CDR1 and CDR2 from the germline V gene are SGDLS and YYNGEE. This CDR3 has 14 amino acids. The CDR3 loop is CASSVAGLGETQYF. The CDR3 DNA sequence: TGTGCCAGCAGCGTAGCTGGGTTAGGCGAGACCCAGTACTTC.

Concerning this clonotype: At one end the junction does not follow the germline gene, possibly because of a read error. The chain uses TRBV4-2 and TRBJ2-7; possibly TRBD1 for D (6 bases). The CDR3 has 16 residues. Germline V gives CDR1 LGHNA, CDR2 YNFKEQ. The CDR3 reads CASSQTGKRGSYERYF. The DNA for the CDR3 is TGTGCCAGCAGCCAAACAGGGAAGCGAGGTTCCTACGAGCGGTACTTC.

This clonotype was recorded a few times. V usage is TRBV10-2 and J usage is TRBJ1-5, with 7 bases lining up with TRBD1. Per germline, CDR1 WSHSY and CDR2 SAAADI. The CDR3 extends over 13 amino acids. After removal of 8 bases from V and 15 bases from J, the junction contained 16 bases not matched to a gene. The CDR3 sequence is CASLEGGGASLHF. CDR3 nucleotide sequence: TGCGCCAGCCTCGAAGGAGGGGGCGCGTCCTTGCATTTT.

This chain links TRBV20-1 with TRBJ1-1; TRBD1 agrees at 9 bases. V shed 5 bases, J shed 0 bases, and the junction held 10 bases outside the gene matches. Germline V gives CDR1 DFQATT, CDR2 SNEGSKA (reference sequence). The length of the CDR3 is 16 residues. CDR3 coding DNA: TGCAGTGCTCGACTACCTACAGGGGGCCTGAACACTGAAGCTTTCTTT. Residues: CSARLPTGGLNTEAFF.

This clonotype was seen a single time. The rearrangement joins TRBV6-4 to TRBJ2-3; no reliable D call. Germline V lookup: CDR1 MRHNA, CDR2 SNTAGT. With 0 bases removed from V and 2 bases from J, the gap between germline ends came to 12 bases. This CDR3 spans 16 amino acids. The CDR3, as DNA: TGTGCCAGCAGTGACTCGCCTGGGTCTCCCACAGATACGCAGTATTTT. Amino acid sequence: CASSDSPGSPTDTQYF.

There are a few counts of this clonotype. The rearrangement uses TRBV2 and TRBJ2-7; either TRBD1 or TRBD2 may fit D (5 bases each). CDR3 length: 15 amino acids. Germline lookup yields CDR1 SNHLY and CDR2 FYNNEI. The V end lost 7 bases, the J end lost 0 bases, and 16 bases lay between the germline ends. The CDR3 nucleotides read TGTGCCAGCAAAGTCGCCTGGGACGACTCCTACGAGCAGTACTTC. Protein product: CASKVAWDDSYEQYF.

This clonotype was observed a few times. A much larger clone is a single base away; this may be a read error. The chain uses TRBV3-1 and TRBJ1-3; D call uncertain. Trimming left V 5 bases short and J 2 bases short, with 10 bases between. The CDR3 is made up of 14 amino acids. The V gene's germline CDR1 is LGHDT and CDR2 YNNKEL (reference sequence). The CDR3 coding sequence is TGTGCCAGCAGCGAGCCCATCCCTGGAAACACCATATATTTT. Encoded protein: CASSEPIPGNTIYF.

This clonotype was observed a few times. The chain joins TRBV7-2 to TRBJ2-7, with D possibly TRBD2 on 6 matching bases. Germline V lookup: CDR1 SGHTA, CDR2 FQGNSA. Deletions cut 1 base from V and 4 bases from J, with 11 bases between. The CDR3 is made up of 14 amino acids. The CDR3 DNA reads as TGTGCCAGCAGCTTAGTGGAGGGCCAATACGAGCAGTACTTC. Residues: CASSLVEGQYEQYF.

This clonotype appeared a few times. The chain uses TRBV7-9 and TRBJ1-1; D uncertain. The CDR3 has 14 residues. V was pared by 6 bases and J by 1 base, with 12 bases between. Germline loops: CDR1 SEHNR, CDR2 FQNEAQ (reference sequence). CDR3 protein: CASSTNPRNTEAFF. For the CDR3, the DNA is TGTGCCAGCAGTACAAACCCGAGGAACACTGAAGCTTTCTTT.

The rearrangement uses TRBV6-1 and TRBJ2-4; TRBD2 aligns across 7 bases. The closer fit of TRBJ2-7 to the DNA end suggests the J call may be wrong. Germline V gene sequence: CDR1 MNHNS, CDR2 SASEGT. This CDR3 spans 16 amino acids. The chain's CDR3 is CASSEGGGELSYEQYF. Here the CDR3 DNA reads TGTGCCAGCAGTGAAGGGGGGGGTGAACTTTCCTACGAGCAGTACTTC.

V is TRBV9 and J is TRBJ2-7; D uncertain. Trimming shortened V by 0 bases and J by 1 base, and 8 bases separated the two germline ends. The CDR3 is made up of 14 amino acids. Germline V gene lookup returns CDR1 SGDLS and CDR2 YYNGEE. CDR3 in amino acids: CASSVESISYEQYF. CDR3 bases: TGTGCCAGCAGCGTAGAATCAATATCCTACGAGCAGTACTTC.

The chain joins TRBV27 to TRBJ2-3; 8 bases agree with TRBD2. Germline V gives CDR1 MNHEY, CDR2 SMNVEV (reference sequence). The CDR3 totals 16 residues. The V segment lost 2 bases and the J segment 4 bases; nucleotides outside the gene matches: 8. CDR3: CASSLVSGKTPDTQYF. DNA of the CDR3: TGTGCCAGCAGTTTAGTTAGCGGGAAGACCCCAGATACGCAGTATTTT.

This clonotype was counted at least ten times. This chain joins TRBV10-3 and TRBJ2-1; D may match TRBD1 or TRBD2 (5 bases each). The V end was cut by 2 bases, the J end by 6 bases, with 8 bases between. CDR3 length equals 13 residues. Per the germline V gene, CDR1 is ENHRY and CDR2 is SYGVKD. The CDR3 here is CAISEGTTNEQFF. CDR3 in DNA: TGTGCCATCAGTGAGGGGACCACCAATGAGCAGTTCTTC.

This clonotype was seen repeatedly, ten times or more. This rearrangement joins TRBV12-3 or TRBV12-4 to TRBJ2-5, with a weak D call TRBD2 (6 bases). The CDR3 is 12 residues long. V lost 3 bases and J 4 bases, leaving 6 bases between the germline ends. DNA of the CDR3: TGTGCCAGCAGTTTCGGGAGAGAGACCCAGTACTTC. The encoded protein is CASSFGRETQYF.

The chain recombines TRBV12-5 with TRBJ1-5; D gene uncertain. Germline CDR1 is LGHNT and CDR2 is FRNRAP. This CDR3 spans 12 amino acids. Trimming cost V 10 bases and J 3 bases, with 10 bases left between them. CDR3 protein: CATAQDNQPQHF. The CDR3 coding sequence is TGTGCTACGGCACAAGACAATCAGCCCCAGCATTTT.

The chain is built from TRBV20-1 and TRBJ2-1; D not certain. The J call could be wrong; TRBJ2-7 is a better fit for the DNA end. Looked up from germline, CDR1 is DFQATT and CDR2 is SNEGSKA (reference sequence). The CDR3 is 14 residues long. The DNA of the CDR3 is TGCAGTGCTAGAGCACCTCTCTCCTACAATGAGCAGTACTTC. Residues: CSARAPLSYNEQYF.

This chain connects TRBV2 to TRBJ2-5, with 9 bases aligning to TRBD1. The CDR3 sequence is 12 residues long. V lost 10 bases, J lost 11 bases, and 11 bases stayed unmatched. CDR1 is SNHLY and CDR2 is FYNNEI in the germline V gene. CDR3: CAIKDRGWEQYF. The CDR3 coding sequence is TGTGCCATAAAGGACAGGGGATGGGAGCAGTACTTC.

This clonotype was counted between two and nine times. J is TRBJ2-7 and V is TRBV25-1; TRBD1 might be the D (5 bases). The CDR3 runs 12 residues. Trimming took 5 bases from V and 9 from J, leaving 14 bases between them. Germline-derived CDR1 and CDR2 are MGHDK and SYGVNS. The CDR3 loop is CASSYQGLWQYF. CDR3 DNA: TGTGCCAGCAGTTACCAGGGCTTGTGGCAGTACTTC.

The rearrangement joins TRBV3-1 to TRBJ2-1; D ambiguous. This CDR3 region has 15 residues. V lost 4 bases to trimming and J lost 4 bases, with 14 bases between them. The V gene's germline CDR1 is LGHDT and CDR2 YNNKEL (reference sequence). The CDR3 DNA reads as TGTGCCAGCAGCCCCCCGTTCGTAGGTTACAATGAGCAGTTCTTC. Protein product: CASSPPFVGYNEQFF.

This clonotype has just a few counts. This rearrangement joins TRBV6-5 to TRBJ1-5, with 8 positions matching TRBD1. The CDR3 has 16 residues. After removal of 6 bases from V and 4 bases from J, the junction contained 11 bases not matched to a gene. Per germline, CDR1 MNHEY and CDR2 SVGAGI. Here the CDR3 DNA reads TGTGCCAGCAGCCTAACCCAGGGGGCGGGGAATCAGCCCCAGCATTTT. Its translation is CASSLTQGAGNQPQHF.

CDR3 amino acids: CASSQDRTGGGSLNNEQFF. The CDR3 region has the DNA TGTGCCAGCAGCCAAGATAGAACGGGAGGGGGTAGCCTTAACAATGAGCAGTTCTTC. This chain uses TRBV14 with TRBJ2-1; TRBD2 aligns across 8 bases. Germline CDR1 and CDR2: SGHDN and FVKESK. The CDR3 has 19 residues. The V gene end was trimmed by 0 bases and the J gene end by 5 bases; junction bases not matched to a gene: 15.

Regarding this clonotype: Mismatch with germline at one junction end may stem from a read error. The V and J genes are TRBV3-1 and TRBJ1-2; D perhaps matches TRBD1 (5 bases). This CDR3 contains 14 residues. Germline V gene data show CDR1 as LGHDT and CDR2 as YNNKEL (reference sequence). The CDR3 reads CASSQVGQGGGYTF. The DNA for the CDR3 is TGCGCCAGCAGCCAAGTGGGCCAGGGTGGCGGCTACACCTTC. The complete variable domain, with remaining parts taken from reference TRBV3-1 and TRBJ1-2, reads DTAVSQTPKYLVTQMGNDKSIKCEQNLGHDTMYWYKQDSKKFLKIMFSYNNKELIINETVPNRFSPKSPDKAHLNLHINSLELGDSAVYFCASSQVGQGGGYTFGSGTRLTVV.

The chain is built from TRBV7-2 and TRBJ1-5; D perhaps matches TRBD1 (5 bases). The V end was cut by 3 bases, the J end by 0 bases, with 12 bases between. This CDR3 region has 16 residues. CDR1 is SGHTA, CDR2 FQGNSA, per germline. CDR3: CASSFEGIYSNQPQHF. Here the CDR3 DNA reads TGTGCCAGCAGCTTTGAGGGGATTTATAGCAATCAGCCCCAGCATTTT.

The chain recombines TRBV10-1 with TRBJ1-1; TRBD1 is a possible D gene (5 bases). CDR1 is WNHNN, CDR2 SYGVQD, per germline (reference sequence). The CDR3 is 14 amino acids. Between the trimmed V and J ends, which lost 6 bases and 7 bases, there was a span of 18 bases. The CDR3 protein is CASSGAGTGHEAFF. The DNA of the CDR3 is TGCGCCAGCAGCGGGGCCGGGACTGGCCATGAAGCTTTCTTT.

Ten or more counts support this clonotype. The rearrangement joins TRBV4-1 to TRBJ1-2; D may be TRBD1 (5 bases). Per the germline V gene, CDR1 is MGHRA and CDR2 is YSYEKL. This CDR3 spans 12 amino acids. V was shortened by 0 bases and J by 7 bases, with 6 bases between the two germline ends. Here the CDR3 reads CASSQDQGGYTF. The CDR3 DNA is TGCGCCAGCAGCCAAGACCAGGGTGGCTACACCTTC.

The chain combines TRBV7-9 with TRBJ1-1, with D unresolved. Trimming shortened V by 2 bases and J by 1 base, and 8 bases separated the two germline ends. The germline V gene has CDR1 SEHNR and CDR2 FQNEAQ (reference sequence). The CDR3 extends over 14 amino acids. The CDR3 DNA reads as TGTGCCAGCAGCTTATCTGTATGGAACACTGAAGCTTTCTTT. It encodes CASSLSVWNTEAFF.

The V gene is TRBV11-2, the J gene TRBJ2-1; D may be TRBD2 (7 bases). V lost 2 bases and J 9 bases, leaving 17 bases between the germline ends. This CDR3 has 15 amino acids. Germline values: CDR1 SGHAT, CDR2 FQNNGV. The CDR3 DNA reads TGTGCCAGCAGCTTATCAGCGGGGACCAGGGGTGAGCAGTTCTTC. Amino acid sequence: CASSLSAGTRGEQFF.

The chain recombines TRBV5-1 with TRBJ1-4, with 7 bases that match TRBD1. V trimming: 3 bases; J trimming: 4 bases; junction bases outside the gene matches: 6. This CDR3 has 15 residues. CDR1 and CDR2 (germline): SGHRS, YFSETQ. CDR3 protein: CASSSGTAGNEKLFF. CDR3 nucleotides: TGCGCCAGCAGCTCGGGGACAGCTGGTAATGAAAAACTGTTTTTT.

The chain recombines TRBV15 with TRBJ1-3; 8 bases are shared with TRBD1. Trimming at V came to 5 bases and at J to 3 bases, leaving 9 bases not matched to a gene. In germline, CDR1 is LNHNV, CDR2 YYDKDF (reference sequence). CDR3 length: 16 residues. The CDR3 sequence is CATSFRTGYSGNTIYF. The CDR3 nucleotides are TGTGCCACCAGCTTCCGGACAGGGTACAGTGGAAACACCATATATTTT. Combining the CDR3 with reference TRBV15 and TRBJ1-3 gives the whole variable domain DAMVIQNPRYQVTQFGKPVTLSCSQTLNHNVMYWYQQKSSQAPKLLFHYYDKDFNNEADTPDNFQSRRPNTSFCFLDIRSPGLGDTAMYLCATSFRTGYSGNTIYFGEGSWLTVV.

This clonotype turned up a few times. This sequence joins TRBV29-1 and TRBJ2-6; D uncertain. The CDR3 spans 12 residues. From germline, CDR1 is SQVTM and CDR2 ANQGSEA. Between the trimmed V and J ends, which lost 7 bases and 3 bases, there was a span of 7 bases. The chain's CDR3 is CSARVGANVLTF. The CDR3 coding sequence is TGCAGCGCCCGGGTTGGGGCCAACGTCCTGACTTTC.